This section outlines one T cell receptor beta chain sequence together with its context. Its matching antigen is unknown. The entry originates in a study of identifying expanded T cells in peripheral blood. The study, taken as a whole, reports: Over around two and four weeks, about 15 and 18 clones changed, versus around 1.2 between replicates. Variance in clone template counts between roughly two-week samples significantly increased with total template count across all healthy donors.

Here immunoSEQ multiplex PCR was the method, and the copy in TCRdb shows in-frame clones only, minus some. The data contain about 94,000 clones, roughly 87% of them singletons. The CDR3 sequence is 15 residues long. The J segment lost 1 base and the V segment lost 2 bases, leaving 4 bases of the junction unmatched. CDR1 and CDR2 (germline): SQVTM, ANQGSEA. During the collection period, no donor immune events like infections were recorded. This TCR derives from a person aged 18 to 75 in good health. This sequence joins TRBV29-1 and TRBJ2-3, with 9 bases that match TRBD2. The sample consisted of blood. The CDR3 DNA reads TGCAGCGTTGAATTAGCGGGGGCCGGCACAGATACGCAGTATTTT. Translating gives CSVELAGAGTDTQYF.